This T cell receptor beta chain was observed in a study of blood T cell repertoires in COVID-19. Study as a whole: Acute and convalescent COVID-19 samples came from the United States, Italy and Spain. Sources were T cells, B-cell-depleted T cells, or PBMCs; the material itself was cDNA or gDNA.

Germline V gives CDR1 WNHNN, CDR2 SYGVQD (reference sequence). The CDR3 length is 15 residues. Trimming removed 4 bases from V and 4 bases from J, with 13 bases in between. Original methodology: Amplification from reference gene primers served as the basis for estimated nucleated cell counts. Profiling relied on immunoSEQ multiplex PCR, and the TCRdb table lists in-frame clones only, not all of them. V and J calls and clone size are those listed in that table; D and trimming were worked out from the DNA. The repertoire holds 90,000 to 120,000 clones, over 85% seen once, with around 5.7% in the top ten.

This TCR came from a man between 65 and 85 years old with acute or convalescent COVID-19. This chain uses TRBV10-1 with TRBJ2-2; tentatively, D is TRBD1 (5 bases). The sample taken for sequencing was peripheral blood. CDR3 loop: CASSVGRVGTGELFF. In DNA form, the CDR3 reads TGCGCCAGCAGTGTGGGCAGGGTAGGCACCGGGGAGCTGTTTTTT.